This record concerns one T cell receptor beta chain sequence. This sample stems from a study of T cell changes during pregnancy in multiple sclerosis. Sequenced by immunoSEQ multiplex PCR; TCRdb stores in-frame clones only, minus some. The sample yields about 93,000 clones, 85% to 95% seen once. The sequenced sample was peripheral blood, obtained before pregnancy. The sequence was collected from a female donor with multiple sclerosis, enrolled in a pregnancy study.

The CDR3 nucleotides read TGTGCCAGCAGCTTAGTCACGGGAGGGGATGCCCAGTACTTC. Its translation: CASSLVTGGDAQYF. This chain connects TRBV7-6 to TRBJ2-5; 8 bases fit TRBD2. V shed 1 base and J 9 bases; nucleotides not matched to a gene: 7. This CDR3 has 14 residues. The germline V gene has CDR1 SGHVS and CDR2 FNYEAQ.